Shown below are 22 T cell receptor beta chains from a single sample sequenced in a study of OX40 agonist ivuxolimab in advanced cancers. Assay used: immunoSEQ multiplex PCR; TCRdb lists only in-frame clones, some missing. The repertoire holds tens of thousands of clones, with roughly nine tenths as singletons. The sample was CD4+ or CD8+ T cells sorted from blood, taken in a trial of the OX40 agonist ivuxolimab. The receptor source for this set is an adult with an advanced solid tumor such as melanoma, head and neck, liver or kidney cancer.

The chain is built from TRBV5-1 and TRBJ2-2; tentatively, D is TRBD1 or TRBD2 (5 bases each). This CDR3 spans 17 amino acids. Between the trimmed V and J ends, which lost 1 base and 4 bases, there was a span of 17 bases. Germline CDR1 SGHRS, CDR2 YFSETQ. The CDR3 DNA reads as TGCGCCAGCAGCTTGAACCCAGAGGGGCGAGGCACCGGGGAGCTGTTTTTT. The encoded protein is CASSLNPEGRGTGELFF.

This rearrangement joins TRBV11-2 to TRBJ1-4; D not resolved. V lost 6 bases and J lost 8, with 10 bases in between. CDR1 and CDR2 from the germline V gene are SGHAT and FQNNGV. CDR3 length equals 12 residues. CDR3: CASSYMREKLFF. DNA for the CDR3: TGTGCCAGCAGTTACATGAGGGAAAAACTGTTTTTT.

The chain employs TRBV2 and TRBJ2-1; 8 bases are shared with TRBD2. CDR1 is SNHLY, CDR2 FYNNEI, per germline. This CDR3 is 13 amino acids long. Trimming removed 7 bases from V and 10 bases from J; junction bases left unmatched: 9. The DNA for the CDR3 is TGTGCCAGCACTGGATCGGCGGGGGGCGAGCAGTTCTTC. This translates into CASTGSAGGEQFF.

The DNA of the CDR3 is TGTGCCAGCAGTTACTTAAAGGCGCTTGATGAGCAGTTCTTC. This translates into CASSYLKALDEQFF. This chain links TRBV6-6 with TRBJ2-1; D is undetermined. This CDR3 has 14 amino acids. Germline V gene sequence: CDR1 MNHNY, CDR2 SVGAGI (reference sequence). V lost 1 base and J lost 8, with 12 bases in between.

The rearrangement uses TRBV5-1 and TRBJ2-1; D is unclear. Trimming took off 7 bases at V and 0 bases at J, with 11 bases between the two ends. Germline CDR1 is SGHRS and CDR2 is YFSETQ. The CDR3 is 14 residues long. The CDR3 reads CASSNWVSYNEQFF. The CDR3 DNA reads TGCGCCAGCTCGAACTGGGTCTCCTACAATGAGCAGTTCTTC.

The V and J genes are TRBV18 and TRBJ2-1; D uncertain. Per germline, CDR1 KGHSH and CDR2 LQKENI. The CDR3 has 14 amino acids. V dropped 5 bases and J dropped 7 bases, with 15 bases sitting between them. The CDR3 DNA reads TGTGCCAGCTCAACGTCCCGGCCACAAAATGAGCAGTTCTTC. It is translated as CASSTSRPQNEQFF.

This chain uses TRBV30 with TRBJ2-6; maybe TRBD1 (7 bases). Germline-derived CDR1 and CDR2 are GTSNPN and SVGIG (reference sequence). There are 17 residues in the CDR3. The V gene lost 5 bases and the J gene lost 0 bases, with 17 bases spanning the gap. DNA of the CDR3: TGTGCCTGGGGAGGGGGCAGCTCCATCTCTGGGGCCAACGTCCTGACTTTC. Residues: CAWGGGSSISGANVLTF.

The chain couples TRBV15 to TRBJ1-1, with D perhaps TRBD1 (5 bases). This CDR3 has 17 amino acids. Germline V gene data show CDR1 as LNHNV and CDR2 as YYDKDF (reference sequence). The ends were cut back, 1 base at V and 1 base at J, with 16 bases in the middle. This CDR3 reads CATSRGSRGWQNTEAFF. The CDR3 nucleotides are TGTGCCACCAGCAGAGGCTCTCGGGGGTGGCAGAACACTGAAGCTTTCTTT.

V usage is TRBV11-3 and J usage is TRBJ2-7; D uncertain. V lost 5 bases to trimming and J lost 1 base, with 9 bases between them. The V gene's germline CDR1 is SGHNT and CDR2 YENEEA. CDR3 length: 13 amino acids. In DNA form, the CDR3 reads TGTGCCAGCAGCGGCGGACCGTCCTACGAGCAGTACTTC. It specifies CASSGGPSYEQYF.

CDR3 residues: CASSLAGSSYEQYF. The CDR3 DNA reads as TGTGCCAGCAGCTTAGCGGGGAGCTCCTACGAGCAGTACTTC. The genes are TRBV11-2 and TRBJ2-7; TRBD2 might be the D (5 bases). V was trimmed by 1 base and J by 0 bases, leaving 7 bases between them. This CDR3 is built from 14 residues. The V gene's germline CDR1 is SGHAT and CDR2 FQNNGV. Full variable domain (rest looked up from reference TRBV11-2 and TRBJ2-7): EAGVAQSPRYKIIEKRQSVAFWCNPISGHATLYWYQQILGQGPKLLIQFQNNGVVDDSQLPKDRFSAERLKGVDSTLKIQPAKLEDSAVYLCASSLAGSSYEQYFGPGTRLTVT.

CDR3 coding DNA: TGCGCCAGCAGCGGCGGGAGGGCCCGCACAGATACGCAGTATTTT. Residues: CASSGGRARTDTQYF. The V gene is TRBV5-1, the J gene TRBJ2-3, with 9 bases fitting TRBD2. The CDR3 is made up of 15 amino acids. With 4 bases clipped from V and 1 base from J, the junction kept 4 bases outside the gene matches. Germline CDR1 reads SGHRS; CDR2 reads YFSETQ.

The chain couples TRBV9 to TRBJ2-1; TRBD1 might be the D (5 bases). The V end was cut by 2 bases, the J end by 6 bases, with 21 bases between. This CDR3 spans 17 amino acids. Germline CDR1 is SGDLS and CDR2 is YYNGEE. The CDR3 protein is CASSVPLQGTDGNEQFF. The CDR3 DNA is TGTGCCAGCAGCGTCCCCCTCCAGGGCACGGATGGCAATGAGCAGTTCTTC. The whole variable domain, filled in from reference TRBV9 and TRBJ2-1, reads DSGVTQTPKHLITATGQRVTLRCSPRSGDLSVYWYQQSLDQGLQFLIQYYNGEERAKGNILERFSAQQFPDLHSELNLSSLELGDSALYFCASSVPLQGTDGNEQFFGPGTRLTVL.

This clone appeared a few times. The chain recombines TRBV7-9 with TRBJ2-7, with 8 bases lining up with TRBD1. Germline V CDR1 and CDR2: SEHNR, FQNEAQ (reference sequence). The CDR3 has 14 amino acids. The junction had 5 bases not matched to a gene; V was cut back by 2 bases and J by 5 bases. The CDR3, as DNA: TGTGCCAGCAGCTTAATGTCAGGGGGCGACGAGCAGTACTTC. Amino acid sequence: CASSLMSGGDEQYF.

This chain uses TRBV5-1 with TRBJ2-7; D is perhaps TRBD1 or TRBD2 (6 bases each). Trimming left V 3 bases short and J 2 bases short, with 18 bases between. The CDR3 sequence is 16 residues long. CDR1 is SGHRS and CDR2 is YFSETQ in the germline V gene. CDR3 amino acids: CASSSGDGTYPYEQYF. The CDR3 nucleotides are TGCGCCAGCAGCTCGGGGGATGGGACATACCCCTACGAGCAGTACTTC. The complete variable domain, with remaining parts taken from reference TRBV5-1 and TRBJ2-7, reads KAGVTQTPRYLIKTRGQQVTLSCSPISGHRSVSWYQQTPGQGLQFLFEYFSETQRNKGNFPGRFSGRQFSNSRSEMNVSTLELGDSALYLCASSSGDGTYPYEQYFGPGTRLTVT.

This clone occurred a few times. The chain has TRBV10-3 and TRBJ2-5; the D gene is possibly TRBD2 (6 bases). Trimming cost V 10 bases and J 5 bases, with 17 bases left between them. The germline V gene has CDR1 ENHRY and CDR2 SYGVKD. The CDR3 is 13 amino acids. CDR3 sequence: CASAVRAGETQYF. The CDR3 DNA reads as TGTGCCAGCGCCGTGCGTGCGGGGGAGACCCAGTACTTC.

The chain uses TRBV10-1 and TRBJ2-6, with D perhaps being TRBD1 or TRBD2 (5 bases each). Trimming shortened V by 10 bases and J by 2 bases, and 9 bases separated the two germline ends. This CDR3 has 13 amino acids. Germline assignment: CDR1 WNHNN and CDR2 SYGVQD (reference sequence). The CDR3 reads CATGRTGANVLTF. The DNA for the CDR3 is TGCGCCACGGGACGGACTGGGGCCAACGTCCTGACTTTC.

This chain joins TRBV7-8 and TRBJ2-7, with D perhaps matching TRBD1 (6 bases). V gave up 3 bases and J gave up 3 bases, with 12 bases separating them. This CDR3 is built from 14 residues. Germline CDR1 is SGHVS and CDR2 is FQNEAQ. The CDR3 loop is CASSFQGTRYEQYF. CDR3 nucleotide sequence: TGTGCCAGCAGCTTCCAGGGGACCCGCTACGAGCAGTACTTC.

V is TRBV5-1 and J is TRBJ1-2; 7 bases are a match to TRBD1. The J segment lost 7 bases and the V segment lost 10 bases, leaving 10 bases of the junction unmatched. Germline V CDR1 and CDR2: SGHRS, YFSETQ. CDR3 size: 12 residues. Here the CDR3 DNA reads TGCGCCTCTACCAGGGGGGACGGTGGCTACACCTTC. Its protein product is CASTRGDGGYTF.

This rearrangement joins TRBV27 to TRBJ2-5; D remains unclear. V lost 2 bases to trimming and J lost 2 bases, with 15 bases between them. There are 16 residues in the CDR3. Germline values: CDR1 MNHEY, CDR2 SMNVEV (reference sequence). CDR3 loop: CASSLGWGLGQETQYF. For the CDR3, the DNA is TGTGCCAGCAGTTTAGGCTGGGGATTGGGGCAAGAGACCCAGTACTTC.

V and J are TRBV5-4 and TRBJ2-1; D unresolved. CDR3 length equals 12 residues. V dropped 4 bases and J dropped 3 bases, with 5 bases sitting between them. Germline assignment: CDR1 SGHNT and CDR2 YYREEE (reference sequence). In nucleotides, the CDR3 is TGTGCCAGCAGCCAGATCTACAATGAGCAGTTCTTC. Protein sequence: CASSQIYNEQFF.

V is TRBV4-1 and J is TRBJ2-7, with unresolved D. In germline, CDR1 is MGHRA, CDR2 YSYEKL. This CDR3 is 15 amino acids long. Trimming took off 1 base at V and 4 bases at J, with 14 bases between the two ends. DNA for the CDR3: TGCGCCAGCAGCCAAGCCAAAGCGAACTATTACGAGCAGTACTTC. Protein sequence: CASSQAKANYYEQYF.

The V and J genes are TRBV7-6 and TRBJ2-7; 12 bases fit TRBD1. CDR1 and CDR2 (germline): SGHVS, FNYEAQ. The CDR3 loop spans 15 amino acids. The V gene end was trimmed by 5 bases and the J gene end by 7 bases; junction bases not matched to a gene: 9. This CDR3 is CASSLEGQGAVEQYF. The CDR3 DNA reads as TGTGCCAGCAGCCTAGAGGGACAGGGGGCGGTAGAGCAGTACTTC.